This T cell receptor (beta chain) was recorded in a study of blood T cell repertoires in COVID-19. Profiling relied on immunoSEQ multiplex PCR, and the TCRdb table lists in-frame clones only, not all of them. This table has some 140,000 clones, roughly 87% appearing once. Germline V gene data show CDR1 as MNHEY and CDR2 as SMNVEV (reference sequence). V dropped 6 bases and J dropped 10; count of bases not matched to a gene: 8. The CDR3 totals 14 residues. What was sequenced was PBMCs or T cells enriched from blood (not recorded which). This clonotype was obtained from a man aged 25 to 40 who had recovered from COVID-19. J is TRBJ1-6 and V is TRBV27, with 8 bases fitting TRBD1. In DNA form, the CDR3 reads TGTGCCAGCAGCCCGGACAGGGCGCGATCACCCCTCCACTTT. It encodes CASSPDRARSPLHF.